The entry below describes one T cell receptor (beta chain). Antigen: not known. The data stem from a study of regulatory T cells in long-lasting Graves disease. The study's findings and limits: Patients whose Graves' disease persisted exhibited lower TCR diversity than those newly diagnosed.

Researchers made TCR beta libraries by using iRepertoire HTBI primers and running Arm-PCR on CDR3 regions. Study processing details: Samples revealed about 63 TRBV and over twelve TRBJ segments. MiXCR was run by TCRdb on the multiplex PCR reads, yielding one entry per CDR3 protein. The V and J calls and clone size are TCRdb's, not the authors'. The sample includes 400,000 to 500,000 distinct CDR3 sequences, 22% seen only once; the top ten take less than 15%. The time point denotes: persistent/refractory GD, antithyroid drugs over 5 years with positive TRAb. Generation of the TCR library employed RNA extracted from PBMCs. An endocrinology unit in Xi'an, China, supplied the patients. The clonotype originates from a female donor with Graves disease. This specimen was peripheral blood mononuclear cells (PBMCs), taken when the disease was refractory, from a patient treated with antithyroid drugs.

CDR3 nucleotides: TGCGCCAGCAGCTTGGGGCAGGGAAGGTTTATTGAAAAACTGTTTTTT. Residues: CASSLGQGRFIEKLFF. The genes are TRBV5-1 and TRBJ1-4, with D possibly being TRBD1 (5 bases). The CDR3 runs 16 residues. Trimming took off 0 bases at V and 7 bases at J, with 16 bases between the two ends. The germline CDR1 and CDR2 sequences are SGHRS and YFSETQ.